This TCR beta chain stems from a study of T-cell reconstitution after alpha-beta-depleted transplantation in children. Unique molecular identifiers were used to barcode this TCRbeta library. TCRdb re-analysed the PCR reads in MiXCR, keeping a single row per CDR3 protein. The sample yields over 550,000 distinct CDR3 sequences, over 9.5% seen once. V dropped 4 bases and J dropped 2; count of bases not matched to a gene: 8. The CDR3 is 16 amino acids. Germline V gene sequence: CDR1 SGHDT, CDR2 YYEEEE. The sample was PBMCs from the stem cell graft donor, taken from the stem cell graft. This clonotype originated in a human donor who donated a stem cell graft to a child with acute myeloid leukemia. The chain combines TRBV5-6 with TRBJ2-3; the match to TRBD2 covers 9 bases. For the CDR3, the DNA is TGTGCCAGCAGCATCCGACTAGCGGACAACACAGATACGCAGTATTTT. Its protein is CASSIRLADNTDTQYF.